This is a list of T cell receptor beta chains from one sample in a study of identical twins. TCRdb itself ran the 5' RACE reads through MiXCR, one entry per CDR3 protein. The table shows around 1.7 million distinct CDR3 sequences, with less than 35% occurring only once. The sample was cord blood. The receptors derive from a newborn girl in good health. The CDR3 runs from the conserved cysteine through the conserved F or W. Each record gives: V gene, D gene, J gene, clone size, CDR3 protein, CDR3 DNA. A D gene is named only where the DNA matches it firmly. Only some rows state a clone size, as once, few, many or a class for expanded clones.

>TRBV19|-|TRBJ2-3|few
CASSNLGYTQYF
TGTGCCAGTAGTAACTTGGGCTATACGCAGTATTTT
>TRBV4-2|TRBD2|TRBJ2-2|few
CASSLPPLAGANTGELFF
TGTGCCAGCAGCCTCCCTCCATTAGCGGGTGCGAACACCGGGGAGCTGTTTTTT
>TRBV6-5|-|TRBJ1-1|-
CARSYRRDTEAFF
TGTGCCAGGAGTTATCGCCGGGACACTGAAGCTTTCTTT
>TRBV6-2/TRBV6-3|-|TRBJ2-3|-
CASSPYPSTDTQYF
TGTGCCAGCAGTCCGTACCCTAGCACAGATACGCAGTATTTT
>TRBV7-2|-|TRBJ2-3|-
CASSSNADTQYF
TGTGCCAGCAGCTCAAATGCAGATACGCAGTATTTT
>TRBV24-1|-|TRBJ2-7|-
CATSDFSRTNNEQYF
TGTGCCACCAGTGATTTTAGCAGGACTAACAATGAGCAGTACTTC
>TRBV20-1|TRBD1|TRBJ1-5|few
CSARDVTGADQPQHF
TGCAGTGCTAGAGATGTGACAGGGGCCGATCAGCCCCAGCATTTT
>TRBV27|-|TRBJ1-5|-
CASSLRSGVRNQPQHF
TGTGCCAGCAGTTTGAGATCGGGGGTTCGCAATCAGCCCCAGCATTTT
>TRBV7-9|TRBD2|TRBJ2-1|many
CASSLTSGRLYNEQFF
TGTGCCAGCAGCTTGACTAGCGGGAGACTCTACAATGAGCAGTTCTTC
>TRBV6-5|TRBD2|TRBJ2-1|-
CASSYVPSGKGDEQFF
TGTGCCAGCAGTTACGTCCCTAGCGGGAAAGGGGATGAGCAGTTCTTC
>TRBV10-3|-|TRBJ1-5|few
CAISRQAYQPQHF
TGTGCCATCAGCCGACAGGCCTATCAGCCCCAGCATTTT
>TRBV5-1|TRBD1|TRBJ2-7|few
CASSAGTVSAYEQYF
TGCGCCAGCAGCGCCGGGACAGTTTCCGCCTACGAGCAGTACTTC
>TRBV20-1|-|TRBJ1-5|-
CSARGTVNQPQHF
TGCAGTGCTAGAGGGACAGTTAATCAGCCCCAGCATTTT
>TRBV12-3/TRBV12-4|-|TRBJ1-5|many
CASSPGSSRQRKGNQPQHF
TGTGCCAGCAGTCCGGGCTCTAGCAGACAGAGGAAAGGCAATCAGCCCCAGCATTTT
>TRBV20-1|TRBD2|TRBJ2-5|many
CSAYLAGVSETQYF
TGCAGTGCTTATCTAGCGGGAGTTTCAGAGACCCAGTACTTC
>TRBV27|-|TRBJ2-7|-
CDPGSSYEQYF
TGTGACCCGGGGAGCTCCTACGAGCAGTACTTC
>TRBV2|TRBD2|TRBJ2-5|-
CASRRTSWEETQYF
TGTGCCAGCAGGAGGACTAGCTGGGAAGAGACCCAGTACTTC
>TRBV20-1|TRBD2|TRBJ2-1|-
CSARSGTSGNYNEQFF
TGCAGTGCTAGATCTGGGACTAGCGGGAACTACAATGAGCAGTTCTTC
>TRBV29-1|-|TRBJ1-5|few
CSVADRLGQPQHF
TGCAGCGTTGCCGACAGGCTCGGGCAGCCCCAGCATTTT
>TRBV5-1|TRBD2|TRBJ2-7|many
CASSRGTSISYEQYF
TGCGCCAGCAGCCGAGGGACTAGCATCTCCTACGAGCAGTACTTC
>TRBV20-1|TRBD1|TRBJ2-1|few
CSARGRSGNEQFF
TGCAGTGCCAGGGGGAGAAGCGGCAATGAGCAGTTCTTC
>TRBV20-1|TRBD1|TRBJ1-5|-
CSAADREGNQPQHF
TGCAGTGCCGCCGACAGGGAAGGCAATCAGCCCCAGCATTTT
>TRBV20-1|-|TRBJ2-1|-
CSACPSPRPYNEQFF
TGCAGTGCTTGCCCTAGTCCCCGCCCCTACAATGAGCAGTTCTTC
>TRBV27|TRBD1|TRBJ2-3|-
CASKPLGTGYTDTQYF
TGTGCCAGCAAACCACTCGGGACAGGGTACACAGATACGCAGTATTTT
>TRBV10-3|TRBD1|TRBJ1-6|many
CAISDKGQGNSPLHF
TGTGCCATCAGTGATAAGGGACAGGGTAATTCACCCCTCCACTTT
>TRBV4-1|-|TRBJ1-5|few
CASSQEDHSNQPQHF
TGCGCCAGCAGCCAAGAAGACCATAGCAATCAGCCCCAGCATTTT
>TRBV2|TRBD1|TRBJ2-7|few
CASTRQQGKTYEQYF
TGTGCCAGCACCCGACAACAGGGGAAGACCTACGAGCAGTACTTC
>TRBV7-2|TRBD1|TRBJ2-4|-
CASSLGQGIQNIQYF
TGTGCCAGCAGCTTGGGACAGGGGATCCAAAACATTCAGTACTTC
>TRBV7-9|-|TRBJ2-3|few
CASSASLAATDTQYF
TGTGCCAGCAGCGCCTCACTAGCTGCCACAGATACGCAGTATTTT
>TRBV7-2|-|TRBJ2-7|-
CASSLGYGQYEQYF
TGTGCCAGCAGCTTAGGATATGGACAATACGAGCAGTACTTC
>TRBV5-1|-|TRBJ2-3|few
CASSLVGWADTQYF
TGCGCCAGCAGCTTGGTTGGATGGGCAGATACGCAGTATTTT
>TRBV7-9|TRBD2|TRBJ2-1|-
CACSPGLAAFTYNEQFF
TGTGCCTGCAGCCCGGGACTAGCGGCGTTTACTTACAATGAGCAGTTCTTC
>TRBV18|TRBD2|TRBJ2-3|-
CASSPRTRRESTDTQYF
TGTGCCAGCTCACCAAGGACCCGGCGGGAGAGCACAGATACGCAGTATTTT
>TRBV7-9|-|TRBJ1-1|few
CASSLVGSNREENTEAFF
TGTGCCAGCAGCTTAGTAGGAAGTAACAGGGAGGAGAACACTGAAGCTTTCTTT
>TRBV3-1|-|TRBJ2-7|many
CASSQFAGPYEQYF
TGTGCCAGCAGCCAATTCGCGGGACCCTACGAGCAGTACTTC
>TRBV20-1|-|TRBJ2-7|-
CSAQMDGPPYEQYF
TGCAGTGCTCAAATGGACGGACCACCCTACGAGCAGTACTTC
>TRBV10-3|-|TRBJ2-1|-
CATRLGGDYNEQFF
TGTGCCACTCGCTTGGGCGGGGATTACAATGAGCAGTTCTTC
>TRBV29-1|TRBD2|TRBJ2-1|-
CSVVTGEGRSYNEQFF
TGCAGCGTTGTCACGGGGGAGGGTCGCTCCTACAATGAGCAGTTCTTC
>TRBV29-1|TRBD1|TRBJ1-1|-
CSVQGTGDKTEAFF
TGCAGCGTCCAGGGGACAGGCGATAAAACTGAAGCTTTCTTT
>TRBV30|TRBD2|TRBJ2-5|-
CAWSDGLAGETQYF
TGTGCCTGGAGTGACGGGCTAGCGGGGGAGACCCAGTACTTC
>TRBV5-1|-|TRBJ2-7|-
CASSLGPVSLTSYEQYF
TGCGCCAGCAGCTTGGGACCGGTTTCTCTCACCTCCTACGAGCAGTACTTC
>TRBV20-1|-|TRBJ1-2|-
CSAVSRTGEDLNYGYTF
TGCAGTGCCGTATCCCGAACAGGCGAAGACCTAAACTATGGCTACACCTTC
>TRBV12-3/TRBV12-4|-|TRBJ1-2|-
CASSLGGTRGYTF
TGTGCCAGCAGTTTGGGGGGAACGAGAGGCTACACCTTC
>TRBV6-5|-|TRBJ2-7|-
CASSYQGRAFYEQYF
TGTGCCAGCAGTTACCAGGGCAGGGCGTTTTACGAGCAGTACTTC
>TRBV5-1|-|TRBJ1-1|few
CASSDQTDSTEAFF
TGCGCCAGCAGCGACCAGACAGATTCCACTGAAGCTTTCTTT
>TRBV7-9|-|TRBJ2-5|-
CASSPRERQVNNEQYF
TGTGCCAGCAGCCCCCGGGAAAGACAGGTTAACAATGAGCAGTACTTC
>TRBV3-1|TRBD1|TRBJ1-6|few
CASSSAPLTGGHSPLHF
TGTGCCAGCAGCTCTGCCCCCCTGACAGGGGGCCACTCACCCCTCCACTTT
>TRBV3-1|-|TRBJ2-1|-
CASSQAFLGTRYEQFF
TGTGCCAGCAGCCAAGCGTTCCTAGGGACGCGATACGAGCAGTTCTTC
>TRBV4-1|-|TRBJ1-6|few
CASSQIRVLSPLHF
TGCGCCAGCAGCCAAATCAGGGTGTTATCACCCCTCCACTTT
>TRBV5-5|TRBD1|TRBJ1-1|-
CASSLTGVPMNTEAFF
TGTGCCAGCAGCTTGACAGGGGTACCTATGAACACTGAAGCTTTCTTT
>TRBV7-2|-|TRBJ1-1|few
CASSLEIGAEAFF
TGTGCCAGCAGCTTAGAGATTGGGGCAGAAGCTTTCTTT
>TRBV7-8|TRBD2|TRBJ2-7|few
CASSDDNLGGGSSYEQYF
TGTGCCAGCAGCGACGATAACCTGGGCGGGGGGAGCTCCTACGAGCAGTACTTC
>TRBV27|-|TRBJ2-7|-
CASSLTPLRRRHEQYF
TGTGCCAGCAGTTTAACCCCCTTAAGGAGGAGGCACGAGCAGTACTTC